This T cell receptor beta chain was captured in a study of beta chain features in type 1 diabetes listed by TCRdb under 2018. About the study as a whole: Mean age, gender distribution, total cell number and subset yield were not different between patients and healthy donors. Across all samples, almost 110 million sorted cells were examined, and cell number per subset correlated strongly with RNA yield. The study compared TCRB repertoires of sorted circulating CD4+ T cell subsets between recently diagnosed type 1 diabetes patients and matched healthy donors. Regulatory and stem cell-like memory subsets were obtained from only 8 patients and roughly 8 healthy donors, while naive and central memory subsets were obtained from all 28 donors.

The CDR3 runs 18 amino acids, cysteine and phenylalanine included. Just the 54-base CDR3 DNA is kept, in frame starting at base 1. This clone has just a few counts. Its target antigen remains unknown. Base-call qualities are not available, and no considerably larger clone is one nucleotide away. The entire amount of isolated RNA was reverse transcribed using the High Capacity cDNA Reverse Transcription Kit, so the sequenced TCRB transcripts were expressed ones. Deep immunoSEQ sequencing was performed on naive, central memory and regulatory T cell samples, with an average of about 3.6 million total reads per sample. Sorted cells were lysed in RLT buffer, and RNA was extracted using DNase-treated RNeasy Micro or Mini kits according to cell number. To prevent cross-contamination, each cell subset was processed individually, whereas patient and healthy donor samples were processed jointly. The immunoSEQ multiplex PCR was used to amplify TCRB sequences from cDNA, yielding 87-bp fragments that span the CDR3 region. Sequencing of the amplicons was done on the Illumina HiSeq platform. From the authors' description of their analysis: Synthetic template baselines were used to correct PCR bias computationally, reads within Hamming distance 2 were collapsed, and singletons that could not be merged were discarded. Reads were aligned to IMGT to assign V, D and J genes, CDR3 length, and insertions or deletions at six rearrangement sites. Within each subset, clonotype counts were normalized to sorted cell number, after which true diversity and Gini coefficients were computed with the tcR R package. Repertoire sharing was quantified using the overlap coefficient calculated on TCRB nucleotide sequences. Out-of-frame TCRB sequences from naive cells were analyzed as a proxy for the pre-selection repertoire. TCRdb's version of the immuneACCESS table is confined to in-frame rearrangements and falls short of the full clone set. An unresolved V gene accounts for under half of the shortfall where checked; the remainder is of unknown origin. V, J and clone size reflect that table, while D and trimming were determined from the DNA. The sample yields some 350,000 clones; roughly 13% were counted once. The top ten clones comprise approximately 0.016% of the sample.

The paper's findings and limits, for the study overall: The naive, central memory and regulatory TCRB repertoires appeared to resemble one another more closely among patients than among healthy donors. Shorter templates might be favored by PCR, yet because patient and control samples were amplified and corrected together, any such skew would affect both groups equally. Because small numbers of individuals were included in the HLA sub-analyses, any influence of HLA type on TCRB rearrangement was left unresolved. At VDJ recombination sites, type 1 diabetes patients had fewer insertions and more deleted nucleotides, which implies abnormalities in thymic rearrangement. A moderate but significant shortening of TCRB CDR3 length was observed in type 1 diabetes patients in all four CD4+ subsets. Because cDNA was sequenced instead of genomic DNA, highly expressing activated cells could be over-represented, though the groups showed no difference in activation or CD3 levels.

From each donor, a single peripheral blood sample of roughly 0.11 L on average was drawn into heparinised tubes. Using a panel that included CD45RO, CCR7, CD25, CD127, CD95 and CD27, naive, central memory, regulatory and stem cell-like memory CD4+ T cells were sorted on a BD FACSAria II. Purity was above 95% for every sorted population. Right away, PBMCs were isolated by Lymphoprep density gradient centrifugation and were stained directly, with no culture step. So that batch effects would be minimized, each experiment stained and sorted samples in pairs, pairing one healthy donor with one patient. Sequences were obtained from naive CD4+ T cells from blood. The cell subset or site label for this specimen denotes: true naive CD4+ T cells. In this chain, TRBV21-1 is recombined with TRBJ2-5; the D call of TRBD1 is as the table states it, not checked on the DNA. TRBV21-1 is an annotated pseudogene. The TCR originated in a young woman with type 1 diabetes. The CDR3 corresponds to CASSTASRERQGRETQYF. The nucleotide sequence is TGTGCCAGCAGCACAGCCTCACGAGAACGACAGGGCCGAGAGACCCAGTACTTC.